Sequencing of this TCR beta chain was carried out in a study of T cell responses to AZD1222 COVID-19 vaccine. Repertoires were generated with immunoSEQ multiplex PCR, while TCRdb's copy carries only in-frame clones and drops some. The profile shows around 52,000 clones, 86% of them singletons. With regard to this clone: Its target is not known.

Trimming took off 3 bases at V and 1 base at J, with 10 bases between the two ends. CDR3 length equals 14 residues. Germline V lookup: CDR1 DFQATT, CDR2 SNEGSKA (reference sequence). Whole-study findings and limits: Only a handful of AZD1222 recipients were seropositive at baseline.

The origin of this receptor is an adult in good health. The starting material was peripheral blood, obtained on day 0 of AZD1222 vaccination. The V gene is TRBV20-1, the J gene TRBJ1-5; D remains ambiguous. The CDR3 loop is CSASLVESNQPQHF. The DNA of the CDR3 is TGCAGTGCTAGTTTGGTAGAGAGCAATCAGCCCCAGCATTTT.